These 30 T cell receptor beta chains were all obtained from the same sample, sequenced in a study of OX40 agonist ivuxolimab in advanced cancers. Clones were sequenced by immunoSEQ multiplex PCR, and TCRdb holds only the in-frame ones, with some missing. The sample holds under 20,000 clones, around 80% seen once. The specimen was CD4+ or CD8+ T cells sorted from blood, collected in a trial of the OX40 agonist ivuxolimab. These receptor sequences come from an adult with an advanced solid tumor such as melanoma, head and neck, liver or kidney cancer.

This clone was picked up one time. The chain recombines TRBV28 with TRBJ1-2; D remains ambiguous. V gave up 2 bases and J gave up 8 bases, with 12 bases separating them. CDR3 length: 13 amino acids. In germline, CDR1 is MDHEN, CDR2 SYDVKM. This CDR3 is CASSLDGSGGYTF. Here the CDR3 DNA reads TGTGCCAGCAGTTTAGACGGGTCGGGAGGCTACACCTTC.

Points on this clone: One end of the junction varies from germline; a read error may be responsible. The CDR3 loop is CASRTSGRAGELFF. The CDR3 DNA reads TGTGCCAGCAGGACTAGCGGGAGGGCCGGTGAGCTGTTTTTT. The chain combines TRBV2 with TRBJ2-2, with TRBD2 identical over 14 bases. The CDR3 totals 14 residues. Germline V CDR1 and CDR2: SNHLY, FYNNEI.

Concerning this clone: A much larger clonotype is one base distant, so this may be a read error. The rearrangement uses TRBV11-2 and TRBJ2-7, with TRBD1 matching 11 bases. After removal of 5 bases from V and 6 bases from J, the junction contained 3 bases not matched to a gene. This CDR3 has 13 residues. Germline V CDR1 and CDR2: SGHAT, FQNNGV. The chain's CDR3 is CASSAGTGGEQYF. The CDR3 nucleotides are TGTGCCAGCAGCGCCGGGACAGGGGGCGAGCAGTACTTC. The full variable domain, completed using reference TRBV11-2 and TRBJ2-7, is EAGVAQSPRYKIIEKRQSVAFWCNPISGHATLYWYQQILGQGPKLLIQFQNNGVVDDSQLPKDRFSAERLKGVDSTLKIQPAKLEDSAVYLCASSAGTGGEQYFGPGTRLTVT.

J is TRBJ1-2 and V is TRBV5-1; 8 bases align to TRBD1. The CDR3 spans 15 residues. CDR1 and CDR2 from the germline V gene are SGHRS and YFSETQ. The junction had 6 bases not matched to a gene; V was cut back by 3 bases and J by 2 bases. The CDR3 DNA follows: TGCGCCAGCAGCTCGGTGTCAGGGGGCAACTATGGCTACACCTTC. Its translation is CASSSVSGGNYGYTF. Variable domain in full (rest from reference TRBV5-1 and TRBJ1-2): KAGVTQTPRYLIKTRGQQVTLSCSPISGHRSVSWYQQTPGQGLQFLFEYFSETQRNKGNFPGRFSGRQFSNSRSEMNVSTLELGDSALYLCASSSVSGGNYGYTFGSGTRLTVV.

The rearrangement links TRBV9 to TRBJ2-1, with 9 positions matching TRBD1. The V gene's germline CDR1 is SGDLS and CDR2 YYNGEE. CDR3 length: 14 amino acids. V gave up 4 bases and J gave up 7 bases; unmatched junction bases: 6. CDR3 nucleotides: TGTGCCAGCAGCCCCGGGACAGGGAGGAATGAGCAGTTCTTC. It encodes CASSPGTGRNEQFF.

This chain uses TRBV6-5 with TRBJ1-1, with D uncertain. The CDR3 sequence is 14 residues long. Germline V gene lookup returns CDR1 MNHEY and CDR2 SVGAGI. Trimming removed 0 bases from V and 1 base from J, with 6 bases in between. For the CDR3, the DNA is TGTGCCAGCAGTTACTCGAACACGAACACTGAAGCTTTCTTT. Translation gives CASSYSNTNTEAFF.

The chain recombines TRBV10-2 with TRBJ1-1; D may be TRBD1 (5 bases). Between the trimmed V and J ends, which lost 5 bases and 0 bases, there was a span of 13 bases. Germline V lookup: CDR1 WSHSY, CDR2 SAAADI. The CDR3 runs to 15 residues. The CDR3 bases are TGCGCCAGCAGTAGTATGACAGTCATGAACACTGAAGCTTTCTTT. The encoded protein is CASSSMTVMNTEAFF.

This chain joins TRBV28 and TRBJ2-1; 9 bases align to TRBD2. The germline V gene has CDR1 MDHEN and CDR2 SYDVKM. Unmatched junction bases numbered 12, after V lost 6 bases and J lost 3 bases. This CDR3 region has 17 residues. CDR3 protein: CASSSGSGSGDYNEQFF. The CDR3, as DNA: TGTGCCAGCAGCAGTGGTAGCGGGAGTGGGGACTACAATGAGCAGTTCTTC.

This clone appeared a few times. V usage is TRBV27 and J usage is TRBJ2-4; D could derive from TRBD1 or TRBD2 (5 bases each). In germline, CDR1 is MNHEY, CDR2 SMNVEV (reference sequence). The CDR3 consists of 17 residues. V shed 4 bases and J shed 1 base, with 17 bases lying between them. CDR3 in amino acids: CASSSDLVGVAKNIQYF. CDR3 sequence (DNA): TGTGCCAGCAGTTCTGACCTCGTGGGGGTGGCCAAAAACATTCAGTACTTC.

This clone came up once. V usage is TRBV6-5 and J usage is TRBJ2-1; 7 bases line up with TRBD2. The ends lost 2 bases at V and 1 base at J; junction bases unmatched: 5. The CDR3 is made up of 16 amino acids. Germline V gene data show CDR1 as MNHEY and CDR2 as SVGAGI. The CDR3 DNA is TGTGCCAGCAGTTACGAGGCTAGCGGTTCCTACAATGAGCAGTTCTTC. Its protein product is CASSYEASGSYNEQFF.

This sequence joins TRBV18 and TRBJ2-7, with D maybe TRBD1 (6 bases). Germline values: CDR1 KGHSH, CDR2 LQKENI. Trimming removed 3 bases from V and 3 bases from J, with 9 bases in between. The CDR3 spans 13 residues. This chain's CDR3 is CASSPTDSYEQYF. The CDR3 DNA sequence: TGTGCCAGCTCACCGACGGACAGCTACGAGCAGTACTTC.

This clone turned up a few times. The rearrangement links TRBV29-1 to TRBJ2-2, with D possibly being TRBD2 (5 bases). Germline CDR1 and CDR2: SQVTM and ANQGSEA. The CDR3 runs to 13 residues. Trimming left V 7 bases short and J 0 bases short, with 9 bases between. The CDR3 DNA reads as TGCAGCGCCTACGGGGCGAACACCGGGGAGCTGTTTTTT. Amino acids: CSAYGANTGELFF.

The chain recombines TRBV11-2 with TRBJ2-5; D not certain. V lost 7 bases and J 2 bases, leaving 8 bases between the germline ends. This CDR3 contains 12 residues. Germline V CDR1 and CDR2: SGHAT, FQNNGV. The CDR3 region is CASTSTQETQYF. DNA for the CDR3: TGTGCCAGCACCTCGACTCAAGAGACCCAGTACTTC. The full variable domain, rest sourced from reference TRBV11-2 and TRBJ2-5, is EAGVAQSPRYKIIEKRQSVAFWCNPISGHATLYWYQQILGQGPKLLIQFQNNGVVDDSQLPKDRFSAERLKGVDSTLKIQPAKLEDSAVYLCASTSTQETQYFGPGTRLLVL.

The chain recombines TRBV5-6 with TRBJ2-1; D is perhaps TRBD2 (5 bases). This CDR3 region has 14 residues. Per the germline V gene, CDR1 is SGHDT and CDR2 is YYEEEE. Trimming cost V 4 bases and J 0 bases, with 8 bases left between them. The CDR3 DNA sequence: TGTGCCAGCAGCCCCGGACTCTCCTACAATGAGCAGTTCTTC. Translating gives CASSPGLSYNEQFF.

Here the CDR3 DNA reads TGCGCCAGCAGCCCCTCGGGGGGCACTTACGAGCAGTACTTC. Amino acids: CASSPSGGTYEQYF. The rearrangement links TRBV4-3 to TRBJ2-7, with D perhaps matching TRBD2 (7 bases). The germline V gene encodes CDR1 LGHNA and CDR2 YSLEER. Trimming pared 4 bases from V and 4 bases from J, leaving 14 bases between. CDR3 size: 14 residues.

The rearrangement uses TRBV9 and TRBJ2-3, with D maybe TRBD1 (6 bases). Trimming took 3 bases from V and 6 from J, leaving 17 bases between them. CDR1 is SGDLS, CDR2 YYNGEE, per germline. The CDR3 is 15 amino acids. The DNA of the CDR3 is TGTGCCAGCAGCGCGACAGGTTCAGAGTCGGATACGCAGTATTTT. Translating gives CASSATGSESDTQYF.

The DNA for the CDR3 is TGCGCCAGCAGCACCCACAGGGGAAGTAATGAAAAACTGTTTTTT. This encodes CASSTHRGSNEKLFF. The chain links TRBV5-1 to TRBJ1-4; TRBD1 aligns across 7 bases. Germline lookup yields CDR1 SGHRS and CDR2 YFSETQ. The V segment lost 4 bases and the J segment 4 bases; nucleotides outside the gene matches: 7. This CDR3 has 15 residues.

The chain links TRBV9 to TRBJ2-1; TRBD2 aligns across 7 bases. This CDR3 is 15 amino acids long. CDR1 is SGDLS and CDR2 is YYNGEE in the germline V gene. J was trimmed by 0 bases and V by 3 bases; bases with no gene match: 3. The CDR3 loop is CASSDGGSSYNEQFF. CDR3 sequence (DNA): TGTGCCAGCAGCGACGGCGGGAGCTCCTACAATGAGCAGTTCTTC.

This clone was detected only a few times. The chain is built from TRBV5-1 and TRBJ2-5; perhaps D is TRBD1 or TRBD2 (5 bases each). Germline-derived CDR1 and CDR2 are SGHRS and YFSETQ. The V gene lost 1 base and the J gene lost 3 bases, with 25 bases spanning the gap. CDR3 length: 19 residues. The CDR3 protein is CASSLHRLALTEGKETQYF. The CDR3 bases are TGCGCCAGCAGCTTGCATAGGCTAGCTTTGACCGAGGGGAAAGAGACCCAGTACTTC.

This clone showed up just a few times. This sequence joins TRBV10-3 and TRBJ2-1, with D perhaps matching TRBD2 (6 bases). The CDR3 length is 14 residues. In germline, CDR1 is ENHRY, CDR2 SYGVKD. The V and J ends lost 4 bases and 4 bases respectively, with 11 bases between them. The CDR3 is CAISVGGNYNEQFF. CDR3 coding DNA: TGTGCCATCAGTGTCGGAGGGAATTACAATGAGCAGTTCTTC.

CDR3 region: CASSVAAGRSYEQYF. CDR3 nucleotides: TGTGCCAGCAGCGTCGCGGCAGGGAGGTCCTACGAGCAGTACTTC. J is TRBJ2-7 and V is TRBV9; a possible D gene is TRBD2 (6 bases). Trimming cost V 2 bases and J 1 base, with 13 bases left between them. From germline, CDR1 is SGDLS and CDR2 YYNGEE. The CDR3 extends over 15 amino acids.

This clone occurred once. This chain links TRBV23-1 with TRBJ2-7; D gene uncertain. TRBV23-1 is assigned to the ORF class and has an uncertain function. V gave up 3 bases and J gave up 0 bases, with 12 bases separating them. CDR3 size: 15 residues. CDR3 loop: CASSHFALVSYEQYF. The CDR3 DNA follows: TGCGCCAGCAGTCATTTTGCGCTCGTCTCCTACGAGCAGTACTTC.

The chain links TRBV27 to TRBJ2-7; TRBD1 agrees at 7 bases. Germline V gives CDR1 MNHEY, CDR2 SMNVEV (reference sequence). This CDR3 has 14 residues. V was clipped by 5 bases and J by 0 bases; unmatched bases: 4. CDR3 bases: TGTGCCAGCAGTAGGGGGCCCCTCTCCTACGAGCAGTACTTC. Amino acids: CASSRGPLSYEQYF.

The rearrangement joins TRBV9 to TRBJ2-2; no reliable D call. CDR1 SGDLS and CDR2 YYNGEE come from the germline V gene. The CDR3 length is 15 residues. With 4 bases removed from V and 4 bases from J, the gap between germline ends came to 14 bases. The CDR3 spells CASSSIVGGTGELFF. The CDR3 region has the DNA TGTGCCAGCAGCTCGATCGTGGGCGGCACCGGGGAGCTGTTTTTT.

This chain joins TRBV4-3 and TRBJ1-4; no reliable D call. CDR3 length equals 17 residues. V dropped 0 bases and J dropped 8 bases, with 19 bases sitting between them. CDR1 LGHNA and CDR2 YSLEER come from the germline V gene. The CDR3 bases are TGCGCCAGCAGCCAAGATTTCCCACGCTTGGACGGGGAAAAACTGTTTTTT. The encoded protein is CASSQDFPRLDGEKLFF.

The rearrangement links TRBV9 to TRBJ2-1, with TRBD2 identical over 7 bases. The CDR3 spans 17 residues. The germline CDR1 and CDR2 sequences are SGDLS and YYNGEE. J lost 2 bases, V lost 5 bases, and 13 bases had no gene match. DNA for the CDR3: TGTGCCAGCAGTTCAGACGAGGGGAGGGCAACCTACAATGAGCAGTTCTTC. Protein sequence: CASSSDEGRATYNEQFF.

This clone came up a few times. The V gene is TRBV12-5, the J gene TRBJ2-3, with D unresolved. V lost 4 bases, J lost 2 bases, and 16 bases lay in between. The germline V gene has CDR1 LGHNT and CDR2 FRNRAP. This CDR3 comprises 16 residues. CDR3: CASGSTGLVDTDTQYF. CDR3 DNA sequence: TGTGCTAGTGGTTCGACCGGGCTAGTCGACACAGATACGCAGTATTTT.

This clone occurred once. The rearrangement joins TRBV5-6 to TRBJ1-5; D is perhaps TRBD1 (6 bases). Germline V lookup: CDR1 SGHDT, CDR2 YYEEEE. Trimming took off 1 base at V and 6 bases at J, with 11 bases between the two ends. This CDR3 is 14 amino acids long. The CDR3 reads CASSLRGARQPQHF. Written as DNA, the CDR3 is TGTGCCAGCAGCTTGAGGGGGGCTCGTCAGCCCCAGCATTTT.

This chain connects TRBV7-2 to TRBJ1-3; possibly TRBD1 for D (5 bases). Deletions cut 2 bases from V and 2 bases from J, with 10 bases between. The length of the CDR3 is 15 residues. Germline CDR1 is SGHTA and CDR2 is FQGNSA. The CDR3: CASSLNGGTGNTIYF. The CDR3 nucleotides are TGTGCCAGCAGCTTAAACGGGGGGACTGGAAACACCATATATTTT.

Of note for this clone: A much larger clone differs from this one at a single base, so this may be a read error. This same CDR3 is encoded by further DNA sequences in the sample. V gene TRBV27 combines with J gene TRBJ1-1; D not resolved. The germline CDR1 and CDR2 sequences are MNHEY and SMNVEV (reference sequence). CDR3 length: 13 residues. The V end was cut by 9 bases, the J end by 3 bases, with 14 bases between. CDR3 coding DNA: TGTGCCAGTAGCCCTGACGGGTACACTGAAGCTTTCTTT. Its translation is CASSPDGYTEAFF.